These T cell receptor beta chains were read from a single sample in a study of PD-1 blockade in classical Hodgkin lymphoma. Assay used: immunoSEQ multiplex PCR; TCRdb lists only in-frame clones, some missing. This sample yields approximately 25,000 clones, of which about three quarters are seen a single time; roughly 8.6% belongs to the top ten. The specimen comprised peripheral blood mononuclear cells (PBMCs), sampled before the second cycle of nivolumab. These receptors all come from a human donor with classical Hodgkin lymphoma. Both conserved end residues are part of each CDR3. A D gene is named only where the DNA matches it firmly. Part of the rows lack a size; the others show once, few, many or a class for expanded clones.

J: TRBJ1-6; V: TRBV2; D: NA; size: NA; DNA: TGTGCCAGCACAGCTAGCTCCTATAATTCACCCCTCCACTTT; CDR3: CASTASSYNSPLHF
J: TRBJ2-7; V: TRBV19; D: TRBD1; size: NA; DNA: TGTGCCAGTAGTATCACCGGGACAGGGGGCTACGAGCAGTACTTC; CDR3: CASSITGTGGYEQYF
J: TRBJ2-1; V: TRBV13; D: TRBD2; size: NA; DNA: TGTGCCAGCAGCTATAGGGAGGCGGGGGGGGACGAGCAGTTCTTC; CDR3: CASSYREAGGDEQFF
J: TRBJ2-7; V: TRBV21-1; D: NA; size: NA; DNA: TGTGCCAGCAGAGACGGGACAGGCTCTCAGCAGTACTTC; CDR3: CASRDGTGSQQYF
J: TRBJ2-7; V: TRBV27; D: TRBD1; size: once; DNA: TGTGCCAGCAGCTCCCCCTGGCAGACAGGGGTGTACGAGCAGTACTTC; CDR3: CASSSPWQTGVYEQYF
J: TRBJ2-3; V: TRBV19; D: TRBD2; size: NA; DNA: TGTGCCAGTAGTATCGGTAGCGGGGTTAGCACAGATACGCAGTATTTT; CDR3: CASSIGSGVSTDTQYF
J: TRBJ2-7; V: TRBV4-2; D: NA; size: NA; DNA: TGTGCCAGCAGCCAAGAGGATTGGTACGAGCAGTACTTC; CDR3: CASSQEDWYEQYF
J: TRBJ1-4; V: TRBV6-5; D: TRBD1; size: NA; DNA: TGTGCCAGCAGTTACTCGAGAGGGGGCGAGAATGAAAAACTGTTTTTT; CDR3: CASSYSRGGENEKLFF
J: TRBJ2-1; V: TRBV6-5; D: TRBD2; size: NA; DNA: TGTGCCAGCAGTTACGCCATACCGGGACTAGCGCCTGAGCAGTTCTTC; CDR3: CASSYAIPGLAPEQFF
J: TRBJ1-1; V: TRBV5-5; D: NA; size: NA; DNA: TGTGCCAGCAGCTTGGGATTGGTACAGGCGAACACTGAAGCTTTCTTT; CDR3: CASSLGLVQANTEAFF
J: TRBJ2-7; V: TRBV5-6; D: NA; size: NA; DNA: TGTGCCAGCAGCTGGGGCGGGGGCCTCTACGAGCAGTACTTC; CDR3: CASSWGGGLYEQYF
J: TRBJ2-2; V: TRBV7-9; D: TRBD2; size: NA; DNA: TGTGCCAGCAGCTTAGGCGGGGGGCGTATCGGGGAGCTGTTTTTT; CDR3: CASSLGGGRIGELFF
J: TRBJ1-2; V: TRBV7-6; D: TRBD1; size: NA; DNA: TGTGCCAGCAGCTGGGACAGCTACTATGGCTACACCTTC; CDR3: CASSWDSYYGYTF
J: TRBJ2-5; V: TRBV7-9; D: NA; size: NA; DNA: TGTGCCAGCAGCACGAAACAGGGTAGGGAGACCCAGTACTTC; CDR3: CASSTKQGRETQYF
J: TRBJ1-1; V: TRBV2; D: NA; size: NA; DNA: TGTGCCAGCGGGAAGTTTAAGACTGAAGCTTTCTTT; CDR3: CASGKFKTEAFF
J: TRBJ1-2; V: TRBV7-2; D: TRBD1; size: NA; DNA: TGTGCCAGCGGGAGACAGGGGGCGAACTATGGCTACACCTTC; CDR3: CASGRQGANYGYTF
J: TRBJ2-1; V: TRBV9; D: TRBD2; size: NA; DNA: TGTGCCAGCAGCGTATTCCCTAGCGGGAGGGTTAACAATGAGCAGTTCTTC; CDR3: CASSVFPSGRVNNEQFF
J: TRBJ2-7; V: TRBV2; D: TRBD2; size: NA; DNA: TGTGCCAGCAGTCCCCGGGACTACTCCTACGAGCAGTACTTC; CDR3: CASSPRDYSYEQYF
J: TRBJ2-3; V: TRBV7-2; D: NA; size: once; DNA: TGTGCCAGCAGCCCCGGACAGATCACAGATACGCAGTATTTT; CDR3: CASSPGQITDTQYF
J: TRBJ2-7; V: TRBV6-6; D: TRBD2; size: NA; DNA: TGTGCCAGCAGAAGACAGACTAGCGGGCCCTACGAGCAGTACTTC; CDR3: CASRRQTSGPYEQYF
J: TRBJ2-1; V: TRBV19; D: TRBD2; size: NA; DNA: TGTGCCAGTAGTATCTCCAGCGGGAGGCCCCATGAGCAGTTCTTC; CDR3: CASSISSGRPHEQFF
J: TRBJ1-1; V: TRBV5-1; D: NA; size: NA; DNA: TGCGCCAGCACCACGCGCGAGAACACTGAAGCTTTCTTT; CDR3: CASTTRENTEAFF
J: TRBJ2-5; V: TRBV5-1; D: TRBD2; size: NA; DNA: TGCGCCAGCCGCTCGGGACTAGCGGGAGGGCTTCAAGAGACCCAGTACTTC; CDR3: CASRSGLAGGLQETQYF
J: TRBJ2-7; V: TRBV13; D: NA; size: NA; DNA: TGTGCCAGCGGAGTTCTAGCGACTTCTCACGAGCAGTACTTC; CDR3: CASGVLATSHEQYF
J: TRBJ1-1; V: TRBV28; D: NA; size: NA; DNA: TGTGCCAGCAATTCTCTCCCGGGGGTAAACACTGAAGCTTTCTTT; CDR3: CASNSLPGVNTEAFF
J: TRBJ2-1; V: TRBV5-6; D: NA; size: NA; DNA: TGTGCCAGCAGCTTGGTCGCCCATGATGGTGAGCAGTTCTTC; CDR3: CASSLVAHDGEQFF
J: TRBJ1-1; V: TRBV5-1; D: NA; size: NA; DNA: TGCGCCAGCAGCTATAGGACGAACACTGAAGCTTTCTTT; CDR3: CASSYRTNTEAFF
J: TRBJ2-7; V: TRBV5-1; D: TRBD1; size: NA; DNA: TGCGCCAGCAGCTTCTCTCCCTTCGACAGGGGGCAGTCCTACGAGCAGTACTTC; CDR3: CASSFSPFDRGQSYEQYF
J: TRBJ2-2; V: TRBV13; D: NA; size: NA; DNA: TGTGCCAGCAGCTTATCCAACACCGGGGAGCTGTTTTTT; CDR3: CASSLSNTGELFF
J: TRBJ2-5; V: TRBV11-3; D: TRBD2; size: NA; DNA: TGTGCCAGCAGCTTAGGGGGTCGGGGGACTAGCAGGGCACAAGAGACCCAGTACTTC; CDR3: CASSLGGRGTSRAQETQYF
J: TRBJ2-1; V: TRBV5-6; D: NA; size: NA; DNA: TGTGCCAGCAGCTTGAGACTAGGAGGGTACAATGAGCAGTTCTTC; CDR3: CASSLRLGGYNEQFF
J: TRBJ2-1; V: TRBV9; D: TRBD2; size: NA; DNA: TGTGCCAGCAGCGGGGGGACTAGCGGGTACAATGAGCAGTTCTTC; CDR3: CASSGGTSGYNEQFF
J: TRBJ1-2; V: TRBV28; D: NA; size: NA; DNA: TGTGCCAGCAGTGTGGCGAATAACTATGGCTACACCTTC; CDR3: CASSVANNYGYTF
J: TRBJ2-7; V: TRBV29-1; D: TRBD2; size: NA; DNA: TGCAGCGCCATGACTAGCGGGAGGCCCTTACAGTACTTC; CDR3: CSAMTSGRPLQYF
J: TRBJ2-7; V: TRBV7-6; D: NA; size: NA; DNA: TGTGCCAGCAGCTCGTACAGAACCTACGAGCAGTACTTC; CDR3: CASSSYRTYEQYF
J: TRBJ2-7; V: TRBV6-5; D: NA; size: NA; DNA: TGTGCCAGCGTTAAGAACAGCGGAGCGGGCGAGCAGTACTTC; CDR3: CASVKNSGAGEQYF
J: TRBJ2-1; V: TRBV27; D: NA; size: few; DNA: TGTGCCAGCAGTTTGGAAAGGGGACGGCAGTTCTTC; CDR3: CASSLERGRQFF
J: TRBJ1-2; V: TRBV18; D: NA; size: NA; DNA: TGTGCCAGCTCACCGTCACCGGATACAGGGTATCGGTCTCAGGGCTACACCTTC; CDR3: CASSPSPDTGYRSQGYTF
J: TRBJ2-1; V: TRBV19; D: NA; size: NA; DNA: TGTGCCAGTACCTCTTACGGGGGTAGGAAGTTCTTC; CDR3: CASTSYGGRKFF
J: TRBJ2-1; V: TRBV15; D: NA; size: NA; DNA: TGTGCCACCAGAAAAGGGGGGGACTCCTACAATGAGCAGTTCTTC; CDR3: CATRKGGDSYNEQFF
J: TRBJ2-7; V: TRBV11-2; D: NA; size: once; DNA: TGTGCCAGCAGCTCACCGAAGATCTCACAAGGGGGCTACGAGCAGTACTTC; CDR3: CASSSPKISQGGYEQYF
J: TRBJ2-7; V: TRBV19; D: NA; size: NA; DNA: TGTGCCAGTAGTATAGATGGGGGCGGGTCCTACGAGCAGTACTTC; CDR3: CASSIDGGGSYEQYF
J: TRBJ2-1; V: TRBV27; D: TRBD1; size: NA; DNA: TGTGCCAGCAGTTTAATCACAGGGGACAATGAGCAGTTCTTC; CDR3: CASSLITGDNEQFF
J: TRBJ2-2; V: TRBV28; D: NA; size: NA; DNA: TGTGCCAGCTGCGTTGGGGGAACCGGGGAGCTGTTTTTT; CDR3: CASCVGGTGELFF
J: TRBJ1-5; V: TRBV27; D: NA; size: NA; DNA: TGTGCCAGCAGTCCCAGGTGGGGAGGTGGTCAGCCCCAGCATTTT; CDR3: CASSPRWGGGQPQHF
J: TRBJ1-6; V: TRBV5-1; D: TRBD1; size: NA; DNA: TGCGCCAGCAGCCCGGACAGGCTTGGCTCCTATAATTCACCCCTCCACTTT; CDR3: CASSPDRLGSYNSPLHF
J: TRBJ2-7; V: TRBV6-5; D: TRBD2; size: NA; DNA: TGTGCCAGCAGGAAGGCGGGAGGGGGCTCCTACGAGCAGTACTTC; CDR3: CASRKAGGGSYEQYF
J: TRBJ2-2; V: TRBV7-9; D: TRBD2; size: NA; DNA: TGTGCCAGCAGCTTAGTGTCTAGCGGGAGGTCGAACACCGGGGAGCTGTTTTTT; CDR3: CASSLVSSGRSNTGELFF
J: TRBJ2-7; V: TRBV15; D: NA; size: NA; DNA: TGTGCCACCAGCAGAGAAGACAGACGATACGAGCAGTACTTC; CDR3: CATSREDRRYEQYF
J: TRBJ1-1; V: TRBV28; D: NA; size: NA; DNA: TGTGCCAGCAGTCCCCCTCAGGGCACTGAAGCTTTCTTT; CDR3: CASSPPQGTEAFF
J: TRBJ1-4; V: TRBV5-1; D: NA; size: NA; DNA: TGCGCCAGCAGCTCCACAGGGTTTCCAACTAATGAAAAACTGTTTTTT; CDR3: CASSSTGFPTNEKLFF
J: TRBJ2-3; V: TRBV28; D: TRBD1; size: NA; DNA: TGTGCCATTGCACAGGGGGCAAGCACAGATACGCAGTATTTT; CDR3: CAIAQGASTDTQYF
J: TRBJ2-7; V: TRBV5-1; D: NA; size: NA; DNA: TGCGCCAGCAGCTTCCGTGGGGTGCAGGGTCTGTCCTACGAGCAGTACTTC; CDR3: CASSFRGVQGLSYEQYF
J: TRBJ2-1; V: TRBV4-1; D: NA; size: NA; DNA: TGCGCCAGCAGCCACCTACCGGACAGTTCCTACAATGAGCAGTTCTTC; CDR3: CASSHLPDSSYNEQFF